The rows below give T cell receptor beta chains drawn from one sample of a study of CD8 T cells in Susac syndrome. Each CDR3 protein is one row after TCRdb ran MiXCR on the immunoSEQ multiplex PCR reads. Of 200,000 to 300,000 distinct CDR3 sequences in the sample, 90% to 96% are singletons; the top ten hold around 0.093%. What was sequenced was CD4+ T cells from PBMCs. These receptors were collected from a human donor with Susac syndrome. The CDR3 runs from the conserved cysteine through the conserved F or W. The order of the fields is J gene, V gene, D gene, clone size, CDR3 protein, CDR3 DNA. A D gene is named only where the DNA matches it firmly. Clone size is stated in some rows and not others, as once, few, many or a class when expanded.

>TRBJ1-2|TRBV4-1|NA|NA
CASSQDSGRNGYTF
TGCGCCAGCAGCCAAGATTCCGGGCGGAATGGCTACACCTTC
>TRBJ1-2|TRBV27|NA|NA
CASSFLQGYYGYTF
TGTGCCAGCAGTTTCTTACAGGGATATTATGGCTACACCTTC
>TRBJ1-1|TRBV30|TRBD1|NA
CAWTRDRVNTEAFF
TGTGCCTGGACCCGGGACAGGGTGAACACTGAAGCTTTCTTT
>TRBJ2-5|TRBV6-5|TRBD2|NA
CASSYSGLAGQETQYF
TGTGCCAGCAGTTACTCGGGACTAGCGGGGCAAGAGACCCAGTACTTC
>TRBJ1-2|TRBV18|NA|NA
CASSPPTGSGGYTF
TGTGCCAGCTCACCCCCCACAGGGTCCGGTGGCTACACCTTC
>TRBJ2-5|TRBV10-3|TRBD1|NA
CATRTGGRQTQYF
TGTGCCACACGGACAGGGGGCAGGCAGACCCAGTACTTC
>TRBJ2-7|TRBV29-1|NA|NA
CSVVAWRLPYEQYF
TGCAGCGTTGTGGCATGGCGCCTACCCTACGAGCAGTACTTC
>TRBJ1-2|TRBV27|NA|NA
CASSSVPGGVRGYTF
TGTGCCAGCAGTTCGGTCCCTGGGGGAGTGCGGGGCTACACCTTC
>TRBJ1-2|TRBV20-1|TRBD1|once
CSVPSRQGGNYGYTF
TGCAGTGTCCCGTCAAGACAGGGTGGGAACTATGGCTACACCTTC
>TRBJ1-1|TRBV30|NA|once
CAWIRNTEAFF
TGTGCCTGGATTCGGAACACTGAAGCTTTCTTT
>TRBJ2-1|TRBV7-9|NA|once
CASDPPGGNEQFF
TGTGCCAGCGACCCCCCCGGTGGGAATGAGCAGTTCTTC
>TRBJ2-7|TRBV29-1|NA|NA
CSVALTDSYEQYF
TGCAGCGTTGCTCTTACGGACTCCTACGAGCAGTACTTC
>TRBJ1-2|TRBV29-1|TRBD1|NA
CSARTGGTINYGYTF
TGCAGCGCAAGGACAGGGGGGACTATTAACTATGGCTACACCTTC
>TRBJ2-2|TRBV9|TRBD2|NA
CASSFGLAGGLRELFF
TGTGCCAGCAGCTTCGGACTAGCGGGAGGTCTCCGGGAGCTGTTTTTT
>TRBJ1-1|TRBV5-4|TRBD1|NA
CASKDRANTEAFF
TGTGCCAGCAAGGACAGGGCGAACACTGAAGCTTTCTTT
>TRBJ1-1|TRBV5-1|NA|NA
CASSLDSQVVGAFF
TGCGCCAGCAGCTTGGACTCCCAGGTCGTCGGAGCTTTCTTT
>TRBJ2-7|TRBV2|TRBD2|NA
CASTRLAGGPDEQYF
TGTGCCAGCACTAGACTAGCGGGAGGGCCCGACGAGCAGTACTTC
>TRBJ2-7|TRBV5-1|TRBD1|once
CASRWDWTGHEQYF
TGCGCCAGCAGGTGGGACTGGACAGGGCACGAGCAGTACTTC
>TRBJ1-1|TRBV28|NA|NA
CASSSRRPTEAFF
TGTGCCAGCAGTTCCCGAAGGCCAACTGAAGCTTTCTTT
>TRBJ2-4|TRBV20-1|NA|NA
CSARGRAKNIQYF
TGCAGTGCTAGGGGACGTGCCAAAAACATTCAGTACTTC
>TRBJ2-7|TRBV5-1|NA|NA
CASSLASPTQSYEQYF
TGCGCCAGCAGCTTGGCGTCTCCCACTCAGTCCTACGAGCAGTACTTC
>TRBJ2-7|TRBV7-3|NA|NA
CASSLRPGPPYEQYF
TGTGCCAGCAGCTTAAGGCCGGGGCCCCCCTACGAGCAGTACTTC
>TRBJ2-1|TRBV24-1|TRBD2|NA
CATSRREFDEQFF
TGTGCCACTTCCCGGCGGGAGTTCGATGAGCAGTTCTTC
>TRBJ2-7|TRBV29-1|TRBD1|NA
CSVDRDSTQGQYF
TGCAGCGTTGACCGGGACAGCACCCAGGGGCAGTACTTC
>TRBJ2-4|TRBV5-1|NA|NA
CASSPGDVLAKNIQYF
TGCGCCAGCAGCCCCGGGGACGTTCTAGCCAAAAACATTCAGTACTTC
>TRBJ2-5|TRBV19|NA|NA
CASSISGRDQETQYF
TGTGCCAGTAGTATTTCGGGACGGGACCAAGAGACCCAGTACTTC
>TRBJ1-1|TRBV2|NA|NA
CASTGVGTEAFF
TGTGCCAGCACAGGGGTGGGCACTGAAGCTTTCTTT
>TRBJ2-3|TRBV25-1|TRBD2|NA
CASSSIFSGRRSDTQYF
TGTGCCAGCAGTTCCATTTTCAGCGGGAGACGTTCAGATACGCAGTATTTT
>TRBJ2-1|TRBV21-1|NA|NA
CASSGRDRNSNEQFF
TGTGCCAGCAGCGGCCGGGACAGGAATTCCAATGAGCAGTTCTTC
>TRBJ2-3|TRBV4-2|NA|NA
CASSQVEDRPSTDTQYF
TGTGCCAGCAGCCAAGTCGAAGACAGGCCAAGCACAGATACGCAGTATTTT
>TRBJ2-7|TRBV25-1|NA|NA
CASSETGSLLKQYF
TGTGCCAGCAGTGAAACAGGGTCCTTACTGAAGCAGTACTTC
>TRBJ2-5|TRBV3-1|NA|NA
CASSQPGQCLQETQYF
TGTGCCAGCAGCCAGCCCGGACAGTGCTTACAAGAGACCCAGTACTTC
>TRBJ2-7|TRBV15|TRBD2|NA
CATSRGAGGSYEQYF
TGTGCCACCAGCAGAGGGGCGGGAGGGTCCTACGAGCAGTACTTC
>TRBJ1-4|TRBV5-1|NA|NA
CASTAAAGTEKLFF
TGCGCCAGCACGGCCGCCGCCGGTACGGAAAAACTGTTTTTT
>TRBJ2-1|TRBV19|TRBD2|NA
CAASGNDNEQFF
TGTGCCGCTAGCGGGAACGACAATGAGCAGTTCTTC
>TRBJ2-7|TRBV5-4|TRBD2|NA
CASSLGASGPRTYEQYF
TGTGCCAGCAGCTTGGGGGCTAGCGGTCCGAGGACCTACGAGCAGTACTTC
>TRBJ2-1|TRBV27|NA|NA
CASSLQLYNEQFF
TGTGCCAGCAGTTTACAACTGTACAATGAGCAGTTCTTC
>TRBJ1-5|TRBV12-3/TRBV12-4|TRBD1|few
CASSQGDQPQHF
TGTGCCAGCAGTCAGGGGGATCAGCCCCAGCATTTT
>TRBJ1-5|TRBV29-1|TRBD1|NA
CSVAGTGQDQPQHF
TGCAGCGTAGCCGGGACAGGTCAAGATCAGCCCCAGCATTTT
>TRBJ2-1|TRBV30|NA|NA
CVLVRGSSYNEQFF
TGTGTCTTAGTTCGGGGGAGCTCCTACAATGAGCAGTTCTTC
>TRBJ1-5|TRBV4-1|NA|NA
CASSPSGRGSNQPQHF
TGCGCCAGCAGCCCGTCAGGGCGGGGAAGCAATCAGCCCCAGCATTTT
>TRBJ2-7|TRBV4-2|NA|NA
CASSQVFPPDSYEQYF
TGTGCCAGCAGCCAAGTTTTTCCTCCCGACTCCTACGAGCAGTACTTC